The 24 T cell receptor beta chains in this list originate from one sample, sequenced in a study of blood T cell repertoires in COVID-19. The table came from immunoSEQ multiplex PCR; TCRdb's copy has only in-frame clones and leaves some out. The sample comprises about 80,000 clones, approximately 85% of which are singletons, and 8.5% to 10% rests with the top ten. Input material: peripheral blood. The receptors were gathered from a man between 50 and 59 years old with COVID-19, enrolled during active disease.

The CDR3: CASSLDSRQPQHF. The CDR3 DNA reads TGTGCCAGCAGTTTAGACAGCCGTCAGCCCCAGCATTTT. The chain recombines TRBV12-3 or TRBV12-4 with TRBJ1-5; D ambiguous. CDR3 size: 13 residues. The ends were cut back, 1 base at V and 6 bases at J, with 7 bases in the middle.

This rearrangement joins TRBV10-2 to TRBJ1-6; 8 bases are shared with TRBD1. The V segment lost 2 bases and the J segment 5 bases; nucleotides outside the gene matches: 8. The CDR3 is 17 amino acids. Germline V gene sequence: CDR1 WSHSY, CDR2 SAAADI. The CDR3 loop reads CASSETGQGIDNSPLHF. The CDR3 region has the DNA TGCGCCAGCAGTGAGACCGGACAGGGTATCGATAATTCACCCCTCCACTTT.

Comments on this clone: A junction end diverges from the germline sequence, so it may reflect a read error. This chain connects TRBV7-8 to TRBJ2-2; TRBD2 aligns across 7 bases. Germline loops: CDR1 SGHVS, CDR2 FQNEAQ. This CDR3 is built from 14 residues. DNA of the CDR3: TGTGCCAGCAGCCTAGCCGGGGGGACCGGGGAGCTGTTTTTT. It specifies CASSLAGGTGELFF. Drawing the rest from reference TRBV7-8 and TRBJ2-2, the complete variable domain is GAGVSQSPRYKVAKRGQDVALRCDPISGHVSLFWYQQALGQGPEFLTYFQNEAQLDKSGLPSDRFFAERPEGSVSTLKIQRTQQEDSAVYLCASSLAGGTGELFFGEGSRLTVL.

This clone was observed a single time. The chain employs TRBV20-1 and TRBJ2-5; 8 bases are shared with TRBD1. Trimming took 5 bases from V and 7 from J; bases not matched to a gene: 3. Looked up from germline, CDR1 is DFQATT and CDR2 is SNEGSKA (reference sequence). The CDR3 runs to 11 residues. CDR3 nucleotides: TGCAGTGCTCCACAGGGGGGGACCCAGTACTTC. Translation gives CSAPQGGTQYF.

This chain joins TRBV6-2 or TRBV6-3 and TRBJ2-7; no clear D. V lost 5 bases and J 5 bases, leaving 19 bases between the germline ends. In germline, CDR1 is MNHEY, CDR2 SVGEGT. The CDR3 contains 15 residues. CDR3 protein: CASSNRPASKDEQYF. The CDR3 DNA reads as TGTGCCAGCAGTAACAGACCGGCTTCAAAGGACGAGCAGTACTTC.

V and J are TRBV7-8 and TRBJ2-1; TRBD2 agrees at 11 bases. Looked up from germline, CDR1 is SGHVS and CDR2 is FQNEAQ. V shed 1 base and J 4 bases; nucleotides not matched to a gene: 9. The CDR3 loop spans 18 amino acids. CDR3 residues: CASSLVDSGRVSYNEQFF. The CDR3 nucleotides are TGTGCCAGCAGCTTAGTGGATAGCGGGAGGGTATCATACAATGAGCAGTTCTTC.

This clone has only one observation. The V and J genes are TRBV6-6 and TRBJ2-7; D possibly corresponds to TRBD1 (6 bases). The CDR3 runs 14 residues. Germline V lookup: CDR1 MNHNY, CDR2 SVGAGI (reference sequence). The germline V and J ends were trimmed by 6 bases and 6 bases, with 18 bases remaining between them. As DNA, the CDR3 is TGTGCCAGCAGCCCGTCGGGACAAACCTCCGAGCAGTACTTC. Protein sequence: CASSPSGQTSEQYF.

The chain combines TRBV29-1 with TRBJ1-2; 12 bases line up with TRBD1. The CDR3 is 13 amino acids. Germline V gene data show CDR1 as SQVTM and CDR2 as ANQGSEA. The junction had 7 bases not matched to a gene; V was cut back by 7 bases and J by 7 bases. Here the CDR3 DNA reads TGCAGCGCCCTGGGACAGGGGGCGCGTGGCTACACCTTC. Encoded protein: CSALGQGARGYTF.

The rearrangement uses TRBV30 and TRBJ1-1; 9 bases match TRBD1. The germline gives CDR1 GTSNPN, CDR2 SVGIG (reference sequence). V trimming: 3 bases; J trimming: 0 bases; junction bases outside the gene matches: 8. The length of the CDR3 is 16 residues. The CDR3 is CAWRRQGVFMNTEAFF. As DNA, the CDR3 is TGTGCCTGGAGACGACAGGGGGTATTTATGAACACTGAAGCTTTCTTT.

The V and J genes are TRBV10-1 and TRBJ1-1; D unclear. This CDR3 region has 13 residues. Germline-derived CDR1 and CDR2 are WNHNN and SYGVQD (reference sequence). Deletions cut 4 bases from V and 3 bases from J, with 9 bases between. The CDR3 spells CASSAGSYTEAFF. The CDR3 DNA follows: TGCGCCAGCAGTGCGGGGTCGTACACTGAAGCTTTCTTT.

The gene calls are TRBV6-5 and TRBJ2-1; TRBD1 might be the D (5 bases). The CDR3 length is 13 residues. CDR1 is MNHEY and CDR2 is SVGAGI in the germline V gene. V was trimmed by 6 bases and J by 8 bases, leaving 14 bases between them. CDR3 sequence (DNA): TGTGCCAGCAGCCGCAGGGAAGGCGATGAGCAGTTCTTC. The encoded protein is CASSRREGDEQFF.

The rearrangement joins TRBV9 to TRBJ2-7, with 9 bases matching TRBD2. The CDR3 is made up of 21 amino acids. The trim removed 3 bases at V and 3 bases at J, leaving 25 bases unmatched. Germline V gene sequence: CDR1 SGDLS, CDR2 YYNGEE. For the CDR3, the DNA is TGTGCCAGCAGCGCAATCCCGAGGGGGTTAGCGGGAGCTCATTCGGACTACGAGCAGTACTTC. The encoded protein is CASSAIPRGLAGAHSDYEQYF.

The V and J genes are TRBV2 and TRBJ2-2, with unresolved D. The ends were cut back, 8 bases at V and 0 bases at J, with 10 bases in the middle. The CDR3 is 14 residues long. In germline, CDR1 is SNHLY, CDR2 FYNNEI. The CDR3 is CASGLGPNTGELFF. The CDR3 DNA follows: TGTGCCAGCGGGCTCGGCCCGAACACCGGGGAGCTGTTTTTT.

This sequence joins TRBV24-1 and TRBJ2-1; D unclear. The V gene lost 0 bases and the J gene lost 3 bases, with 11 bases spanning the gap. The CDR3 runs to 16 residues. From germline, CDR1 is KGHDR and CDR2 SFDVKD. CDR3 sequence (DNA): TGTGCCACCAGTGATTTGGTGACTTTCAACTACAATGAGCAGTTCTTC. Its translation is CATSDLVTFNYNEQFF.

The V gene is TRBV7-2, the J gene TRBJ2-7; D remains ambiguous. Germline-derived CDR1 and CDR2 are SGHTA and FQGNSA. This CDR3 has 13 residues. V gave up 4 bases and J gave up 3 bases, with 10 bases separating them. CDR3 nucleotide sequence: TGTGCCAGCAGCTCCAAAGCTTACTACGAGCAGTACTTC. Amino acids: CASSSKAYYEQYF.

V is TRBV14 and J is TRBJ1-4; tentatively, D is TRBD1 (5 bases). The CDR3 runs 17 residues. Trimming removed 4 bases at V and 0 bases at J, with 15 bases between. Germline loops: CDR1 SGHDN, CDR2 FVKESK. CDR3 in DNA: TGTGCCAGCAGCCCCCTGCGGCAGGGCGCAACTAATGAAAAACTGTTTTTT. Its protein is CASSPLRQGATNEKLFF. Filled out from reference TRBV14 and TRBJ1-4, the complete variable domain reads EAGVTQFPSHSVIEKGQTVTLRCDPISGHDNLYWYRRVMGKEIKFLLHFVKESKQDESGMPNNRFLAERTGGTYSTLKVQPAELEDSGVYFCASSPLRQGATNEKLFFGSGTQLSVL.

CDR3 region: CASSVGTGGSRAFF. CDR3 bases: TGTGCCAGCAGCGTAGGGACAGGGGGCTCTCGAGCTTTCTTT. The V call is TRBV9, the J call TRBJ1-1; 11 bases match TRBD1. The length of the CDR3 is 14 residues. CDR1 is SGDLS and CDR2 is YYNGEE in the germline V gene. Unmatched junction bases numbered 5, after V lost 0 bases and J lost 10 bases.

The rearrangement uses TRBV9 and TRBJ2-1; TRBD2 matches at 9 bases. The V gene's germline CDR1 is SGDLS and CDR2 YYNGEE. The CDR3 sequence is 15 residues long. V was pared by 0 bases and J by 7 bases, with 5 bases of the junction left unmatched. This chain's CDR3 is CASSVASGGRNEQFF. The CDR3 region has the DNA TGTGCCAGCAGCGTAGCAAGCGGGGGGAGGAATGAGCAGTTCTTC. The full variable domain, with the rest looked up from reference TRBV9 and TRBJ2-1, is DSGVTQTPKHLITATGQRVTLRCSPRSGDLSVYWYQQSLDQGLQFLIQYYNGEERAKGNILERFSAQQFPDLHSELNLSSLELGDSALYFCASSVASGGRNEQFFGPGTRLTVL.

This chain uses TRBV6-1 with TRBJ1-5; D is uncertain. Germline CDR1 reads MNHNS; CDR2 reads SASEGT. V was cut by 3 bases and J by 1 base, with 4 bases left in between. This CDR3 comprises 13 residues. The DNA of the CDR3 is TGTGCCAGCAGTGATTCAAGCAATCAGCCCCAGCATTTT. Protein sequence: CASSDSSNQPQHF.

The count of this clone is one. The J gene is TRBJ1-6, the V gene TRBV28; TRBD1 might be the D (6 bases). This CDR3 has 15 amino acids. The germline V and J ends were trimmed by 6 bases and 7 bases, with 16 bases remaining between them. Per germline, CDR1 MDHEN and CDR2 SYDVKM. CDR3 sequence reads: CASRPMGASNSPLHF. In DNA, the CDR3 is TGTGCCAGCAGGCCAATGGGGGCGAGCAATTCACCCCTCCACTTT.

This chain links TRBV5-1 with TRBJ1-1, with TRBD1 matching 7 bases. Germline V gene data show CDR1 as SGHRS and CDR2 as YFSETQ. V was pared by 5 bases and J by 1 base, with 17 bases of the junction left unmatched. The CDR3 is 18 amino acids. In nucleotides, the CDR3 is TGCGCCAGCAGAGATACTGGGGTCGCGACAGGGACGAACACTGAAGCTTTCTTT. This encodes CASRDTGVATGTNTEAFF.

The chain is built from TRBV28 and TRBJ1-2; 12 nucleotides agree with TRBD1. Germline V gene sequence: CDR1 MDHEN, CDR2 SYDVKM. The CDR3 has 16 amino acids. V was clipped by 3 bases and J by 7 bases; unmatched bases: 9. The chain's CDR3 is CASSFLRGQGAGGYTF. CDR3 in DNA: TGTGCCAGCAGTTTCCTGCGGGGACAGGGGGCTGGTGGCTACACCTTC.

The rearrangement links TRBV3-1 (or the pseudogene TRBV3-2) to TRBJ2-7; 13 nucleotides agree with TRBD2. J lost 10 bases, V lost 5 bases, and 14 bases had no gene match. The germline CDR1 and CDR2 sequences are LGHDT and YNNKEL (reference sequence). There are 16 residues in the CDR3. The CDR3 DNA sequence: TGTGCCAGCAGCGACTCGAGGACTAGCGGGAGAGGCTACCAGTACTTC. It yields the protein CASSDSRTSGRGYQYF.

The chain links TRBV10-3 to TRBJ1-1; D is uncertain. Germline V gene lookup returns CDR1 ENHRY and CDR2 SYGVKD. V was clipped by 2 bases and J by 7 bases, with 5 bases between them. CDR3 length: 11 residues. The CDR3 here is CAISEGSEAFF. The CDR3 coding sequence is TGTGCCATCAGTGAGGGGAGTGAAGCTTTCTTT.